This TCR beta chain was sequenced in a study of cytomegalovirus exposure and HLA in healthy donors. Study overall: Early release data held 75 million to 100 million unique TCRs from HLA-typed donors. Whole-study findings and limits: Usually a TCR sequence was rare, but some public TCRs were found in many donors.

The primer mix had 60 Vbeta and 13 Jbeta primers. Libraries were prepared by immunoSEQ multiplex PCR; TCRdb keeps only in-frame clonotypes and omits some of them. In the table there are 100,000 to 150,000 clones, 78% of which are singletons. Looked up from germline, CDR1 is SNHLY and CDR2 is FYNNEI. The CDR3 sequence is 12 residues long. The ends were cut back, 7 bases at V and 6 bases at J, with 11 bases in the middle. As regards this clone: No antigen is known for it.

The sequence was collected from a man aged 25 to 45 in good health and CMV-seropositive. The chain has TRBV2 and TRBJ2-3; D is uncertain. Sequenced: PBMCs. The CDR3 sequence is CASMVARDTQYF. CDR3 sequence (DNA): TGTGCCAGCATGGTAGCCCGGGATACGCAGTATTTT.